The 10 T cell receptor beta chains given below trace back to one sample, sequenced in a study of PD-1 blockade in classical Hodgkin lymphoma. Assay: immunoSEQ multiplex PCR; the TCRdb copy retains only in-frame clones and omits some. The profile shows 50,000 or so clones, nearly 90% of them singletons. Indicated time point: cycle 4 day 1 (C4D1), after around six weeks of nivolumab. All patients relapsed after autologous stem cell transplantation, and brentuximab vedotin exposure varied. The sample was peripheral blood mononuclear cells (PBMCs), taken before the fourth cycle of nivolumab. The receptors were gathered from a human donor with classical Hodgkin lymphoma.

In DNA, the CDR3 is TGTGCCAGCTCGTCCTTGGGGGAGGGGCACAATGAGCAGTTCTTC. It is translated as CASSSLGEGHNEQFF. The chain joins TRBV6-4 to TRBJ2-1; 7 bases map to TRBD2. The CDR3 extends over 15 amino acids. Germline CDR1 MRHNA, CDR2 SNTAGT. V gave up 8 bases and J gave up 5 bases; unmatched junction bases: 12.

V gene TRBV6-5 combines with J gene TRBJ2-5; TRBD1 agrees at 8 bases. Germline loops: CDR1 MNHEY, CDR2 SVGAGI. The CDR3 runs to 13 residues. The V and J ends lost 6 bases and 5 bases, in that order; junction bases with no gene match: 5. In DNA form, the CDR3 reads TGTGCCAGCAGGGAGACAGGGGTTGAGACCCAGTACTTC. It encodes CASRETGVETQYF.

This chain connects TRBV7-8 to TRBJ2-7, with a tentative D call TRBD1 (6 bases). CDR1 is SGHVS and CDR2 is FQNEAQ in the germline V gene. This CDR3 spans 18 amino acids. V was shortened by 3 bases and J by 0 bases, with 21 bases between the two germline ends. The CDR3 nucleotides read TGTGCCAGCAGCTTCCCTCTTACCCGGGACAAGAACTCCTACGAGCAGTACTTC. Protein: CASSFPLTRDKNSYEQYF.

This sequence joins TRBV5-6 and TRBJ2-1; the match to TRBD1 covers 9 bases. Germline trimming cut 0 bases from V and 8 bases from J; bases unmatched to any gene: 15. The germline V gene has CDR1 SGHDT and CDR2 YYEEEE. The length of the CDR3 is 18 residues. The DNA for the CDR3 is TGTGCCAGCAGCTTGGTGGAGGACAGGGGAACGATTTTGGATGAGCAGTTCTTC. Residues: CASSLVEDRGTILDEQFF. Together with reference TRBV5-6 and TRBJ2-1, the CDR3 gives the full variable domain: DAGVTQSPTHLIKTRGQQVTLRCSPKSGHDTVSWYQQALGQGPQFIFQYYEEEERQRGNFPDRFSGHQFPNYSSELNVNALLLGDSALYLCASSLVEDRGTILDEQFFGPGTRLTVL.

This chain joins TRBV6-6 and TRBJ2-6; perhaps D is TRBD1 or TRBD2 (6 bases each). Trimming took 7 bases from V and 2 from J, leaving 12 bases between them. Germline V gives CDR1 MNHNY, CDR2 SVGAGI (reference sequence). This CDR3 is 15 amino acids long. The CDR3 loop is CASKAGGTGANVLTF. The CDR3 coding sequence is TGTGCCAGCAAAGCCGGGGGCACTGGGGCCAACGTCCTGACTTTC.

The chain couples TRBV4-1 to TRBJ2-1; 11 bases fit TRBD1. Germline-derived CDR1 and CDR2 are MGHRA and YSYEKL. The junction had 17 bases not matched to a gene; V was cut back by 4 bases and J by 6 bases. The CDR3 covers 19 residues. Here the CDR3 DNA reads TGCGCCAGCAGCCTCGCCCCGGACAGGGGGCTAAAAGACCGCAATGAGCAGTTCTTC. As protein: CASSLAPDRGLKDRNEQFF.

The V and J genes are TRBV6-5 and TRBJ2-2; 8 nucleotides match TRBD2. V shed 6 bases and J 7 bases; nucleotides not matched to a gene: 10. This CDR3 contains 15 residues. Germline values: CDR1 MNHEY, CDR2 SVGAGI. In DNA form, the CDR3 reads TGTGCCAGCAGGGACGGGACTAGGGAGGTCGGGGAGCTGTTTTTT. The encoded protein is CASRDGTREVGELFF.

The V gene is TRBV28, the J gene TRBJ2-5, with D possibly TRBD1 on 6 matching bases. Germline CDR1 reads MDHEN; CDR2 reads SYDVKM. The V end lost 4 bases, the J end lost 5 bases, and 8 bases lay between the germline ends. The CDR3 covers 12 residues. CDR3 protein: CASSSQGETQYF. For the CDR3, the DNA is TGTGCCAGCAGTTCTCAGGGGGAGACCCAGTACTTC.

The CDR3 region is CASSEGRGTDTQYF. The CDR3 DNA is TGTGCCAGCAGTGAGGGGCGGGGCACAGATACGCAGTATTTT. The chain combines TRBV2 with TRBJ2-3; D tentatively reads TRBD1 or TRBD2 (5 bases each). The CDR3 contains 14 residues. Germline V gene sequence: CDR1 SNHLY, CDR2 FYNNEI. V lost 3 bases, J lost 1 base, and 8 bases lay in between. The full variable domain, with the rest looked up from reference TRBV2 and TRBJ2-3, is EPEVTQTPSHQVTQMGQEVILRCVPISNHLYFYWYRQILGQKVEFLVSFYNNEISEKSEIFDDQFSVERPDGSNFTLKIRSTKLEDSAMYFCASSEGRGTDTQYFGPGTRLTVL.

The chain couples TRBV18 to TRBJ1-1, with unresolved D. The CDR3 has 15 residues. Trimming took off 2 bases at V and 1 base at J, with 11 bases between the two ends. The V gene's germline CDR1 is KGHSH and CDR2 LQKENI. Here the CDR3 DNA reads TGTGCCAGCTCACCATTAGGGCCACCGAACACTGAAGCTTTCTTT. Protein sequence: CASSPLGPPNTEAFF.